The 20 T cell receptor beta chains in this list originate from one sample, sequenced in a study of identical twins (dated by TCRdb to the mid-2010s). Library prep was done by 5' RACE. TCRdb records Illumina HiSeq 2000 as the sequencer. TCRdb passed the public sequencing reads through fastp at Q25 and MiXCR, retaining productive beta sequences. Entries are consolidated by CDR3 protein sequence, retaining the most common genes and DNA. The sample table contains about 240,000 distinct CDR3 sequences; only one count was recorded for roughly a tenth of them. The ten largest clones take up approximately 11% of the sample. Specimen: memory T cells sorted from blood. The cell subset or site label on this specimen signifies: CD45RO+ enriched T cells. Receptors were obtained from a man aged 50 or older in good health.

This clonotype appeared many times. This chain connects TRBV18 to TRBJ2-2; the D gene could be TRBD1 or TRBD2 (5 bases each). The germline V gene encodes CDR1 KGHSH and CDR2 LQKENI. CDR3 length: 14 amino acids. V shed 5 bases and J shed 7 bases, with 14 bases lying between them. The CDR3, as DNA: TGTGCCAGCTCAGTCCAGAGGGGCCGCGGGGAGCTGTTTTTT. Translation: CASSVQRGRGELFF.

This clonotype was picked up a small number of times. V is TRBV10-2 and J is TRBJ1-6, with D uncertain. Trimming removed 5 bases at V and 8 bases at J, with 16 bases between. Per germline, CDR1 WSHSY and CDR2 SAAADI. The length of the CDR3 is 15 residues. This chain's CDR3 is CASSFSGSGDSPLHF. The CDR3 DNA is TGCGCCAGCAGTTTTTCCGGGTCTGGCGATTCACCCCTCCACTTT.

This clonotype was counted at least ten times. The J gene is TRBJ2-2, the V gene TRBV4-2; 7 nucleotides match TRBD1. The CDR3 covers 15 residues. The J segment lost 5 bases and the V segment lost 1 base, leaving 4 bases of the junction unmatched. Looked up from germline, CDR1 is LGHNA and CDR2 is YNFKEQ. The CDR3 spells CASSQGQGRTGELFF. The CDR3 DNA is TGTGCCAGCAGCCAAGGACAGGGAAGGACCGGGGAGCTGTTTTTT.

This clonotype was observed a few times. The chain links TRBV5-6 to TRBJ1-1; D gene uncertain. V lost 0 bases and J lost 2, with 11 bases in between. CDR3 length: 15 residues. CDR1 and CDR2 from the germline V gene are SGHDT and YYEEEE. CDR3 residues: CASSLELEGNTEAFF. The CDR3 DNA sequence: TGTGCCAGCAGCTTGGAGCTCGAGGGTAACACTGAAGCTTTCTTT.

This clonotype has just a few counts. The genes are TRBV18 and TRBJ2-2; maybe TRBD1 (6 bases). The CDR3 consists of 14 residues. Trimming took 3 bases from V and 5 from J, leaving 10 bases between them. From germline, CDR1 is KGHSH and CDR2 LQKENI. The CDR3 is CASSPITGTGELFF. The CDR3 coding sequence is TGTGCCAGCTCACCGATTACAGGGACCGGGGAGCTGTTTTTT.

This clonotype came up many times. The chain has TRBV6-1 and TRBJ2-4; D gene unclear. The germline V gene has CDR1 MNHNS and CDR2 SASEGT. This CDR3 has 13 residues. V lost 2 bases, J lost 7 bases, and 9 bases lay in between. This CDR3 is CASSEIGSNIQYF. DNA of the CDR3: TGTGCCAGCAGTGAAATAGGGTCCAACATTCAGTACTTC.

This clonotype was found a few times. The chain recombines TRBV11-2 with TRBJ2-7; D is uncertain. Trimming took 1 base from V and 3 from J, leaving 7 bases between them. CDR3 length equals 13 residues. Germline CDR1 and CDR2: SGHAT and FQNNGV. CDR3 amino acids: CASSLAHFYEQYF. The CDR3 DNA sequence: TGTGCCAGCAGCTTAGCGCACTTCTACGAGCAGTACTTC.

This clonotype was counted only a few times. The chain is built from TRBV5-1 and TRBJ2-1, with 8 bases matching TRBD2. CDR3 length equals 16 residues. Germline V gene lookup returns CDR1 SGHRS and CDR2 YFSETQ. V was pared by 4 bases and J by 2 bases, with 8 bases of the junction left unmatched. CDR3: CASSPAPGLAYNEQFF. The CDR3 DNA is TGCGCCAGCAGCCCCGCGCCGGGACTAGCCTACAATGAGCAGTTCTTC.

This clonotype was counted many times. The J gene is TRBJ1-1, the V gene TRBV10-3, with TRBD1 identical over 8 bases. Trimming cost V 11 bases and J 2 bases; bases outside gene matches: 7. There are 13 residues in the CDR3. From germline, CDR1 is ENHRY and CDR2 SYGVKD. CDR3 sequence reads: CAAHQGANTEAFF. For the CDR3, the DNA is TGTGCCGCCCATCAGGGGGCCAACACTGAAGCTTTCTTT.

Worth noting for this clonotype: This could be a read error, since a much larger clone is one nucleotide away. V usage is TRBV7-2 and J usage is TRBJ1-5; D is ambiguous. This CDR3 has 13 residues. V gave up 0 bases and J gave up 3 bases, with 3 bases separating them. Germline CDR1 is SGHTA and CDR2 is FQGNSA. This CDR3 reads CASSLADNQPQHF. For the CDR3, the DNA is TGTGCCAGCAGCTTAGCGGACAATCAGCCCCAGCATTTT.

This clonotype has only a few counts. For the CDR3, the DNA is TGTGCCAGCAGCGCAGACCTGCGGACCGGGGAGCTGTTTTTT. It specifies CASSADLRTGELFF. The genes are TRBV9 and TRBJ2-2; D is unresolved. Trimming shortened V by 3 bases and J by 5 bases, and 11 bases separated the two germline ends. The germline V gene has CDR1 SGDLS and CDR2 YYNGEE. CDR3 length equals 14 residues.

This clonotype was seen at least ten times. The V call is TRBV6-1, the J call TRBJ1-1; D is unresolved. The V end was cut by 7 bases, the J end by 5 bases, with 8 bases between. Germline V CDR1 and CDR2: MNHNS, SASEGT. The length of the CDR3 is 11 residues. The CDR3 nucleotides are TGTGCCAGCAATACTCATACTGAAGCTTTCTTT. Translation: CASNTHTEAFF.

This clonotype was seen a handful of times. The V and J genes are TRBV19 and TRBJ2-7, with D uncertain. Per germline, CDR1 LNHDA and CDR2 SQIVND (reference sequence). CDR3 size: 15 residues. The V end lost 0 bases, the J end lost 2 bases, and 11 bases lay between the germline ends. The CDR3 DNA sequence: TGTGCCAGTAGTATAGAGGCCGATGGACCCTACGAGCAGTACTTC. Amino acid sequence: CASSIEADGPYEQYF.

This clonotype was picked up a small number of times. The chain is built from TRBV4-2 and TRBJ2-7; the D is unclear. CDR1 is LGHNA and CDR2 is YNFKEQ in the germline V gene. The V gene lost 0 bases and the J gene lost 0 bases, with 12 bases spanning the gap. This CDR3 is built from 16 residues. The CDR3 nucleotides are TGTGCCAGCAGCCAAGAGGTTCGGCAGTCCTCCTACGAGCAGTACTTC. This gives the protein CASSQEVRQSSYEQYF.

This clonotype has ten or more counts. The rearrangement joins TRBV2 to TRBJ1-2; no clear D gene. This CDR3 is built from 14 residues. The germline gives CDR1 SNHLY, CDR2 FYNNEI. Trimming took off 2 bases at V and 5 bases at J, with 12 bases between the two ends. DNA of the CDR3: TGTGCCAGCAGTGAAAACGGGCAAGGATATGGCTACACCTTC. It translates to CASSENGQGYGYTF.

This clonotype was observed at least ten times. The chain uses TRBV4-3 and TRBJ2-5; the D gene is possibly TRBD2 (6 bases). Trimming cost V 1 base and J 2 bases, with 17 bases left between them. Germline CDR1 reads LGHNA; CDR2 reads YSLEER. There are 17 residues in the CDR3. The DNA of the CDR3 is TGCGCCAGCAGCCAAGCTTCGTCGTCTAGCGCTCAAGAGACCCAGTACTTC. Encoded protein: CASSQASSSSAQETQYF.

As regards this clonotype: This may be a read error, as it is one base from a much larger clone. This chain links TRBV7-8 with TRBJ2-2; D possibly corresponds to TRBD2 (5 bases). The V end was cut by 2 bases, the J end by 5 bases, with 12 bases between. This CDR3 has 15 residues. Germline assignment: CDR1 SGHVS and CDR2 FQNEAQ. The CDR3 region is CASSLRRAWTGELFF. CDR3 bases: TGTGCCAGCAGCTTACGGCGGGCGTGGACCGGGGAGCTGTTTTTT. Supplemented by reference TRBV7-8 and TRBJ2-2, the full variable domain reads GAGVSQSPRYKVAKRGQDVALRCDPISGHVSLFWYQQALGQGPEFLTYFQNEAQLDKSGLPSDRFFAERPEGSVSTLKIQRTQQEDSAVYLCASSLRRAWTGELFFGEGSRLTVL.

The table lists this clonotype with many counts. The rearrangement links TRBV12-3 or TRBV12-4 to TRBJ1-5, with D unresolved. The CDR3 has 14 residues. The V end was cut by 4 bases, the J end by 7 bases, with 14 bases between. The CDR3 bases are TGTGCCAGCAGTTGGGCAGGCAACGGACAGCCCCAGCATTTT. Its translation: CASSWAGNGQPQHF.

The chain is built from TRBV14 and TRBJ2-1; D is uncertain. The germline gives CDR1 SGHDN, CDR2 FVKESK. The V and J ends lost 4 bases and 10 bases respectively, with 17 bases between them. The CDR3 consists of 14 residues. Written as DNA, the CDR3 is TGTGCCAGCAGCCCCTATTATCGGCCCAGGGAGCAGTTCTTC. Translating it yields CASSPYYRPREQFF.

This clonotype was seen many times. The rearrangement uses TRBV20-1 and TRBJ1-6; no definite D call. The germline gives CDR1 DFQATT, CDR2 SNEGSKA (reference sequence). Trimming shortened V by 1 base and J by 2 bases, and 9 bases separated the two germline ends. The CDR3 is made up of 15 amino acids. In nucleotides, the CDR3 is TGCAGTGCTAGAGGGATAGATACCTATAATTCACCCCTCCACTTT. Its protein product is CSARGIDTYNSPLHF.